Described below is a single T cell receptor (beta chain) sequence and its context. Its antigen is unknown. The data derive from a study of OX40 agonist ivuxolimab in advanced cancers. On the study more broadly: Patients received intravenous ivuxolimab every 2 weeks at 0.01 to 10 mg/kg. The dose-escalation cohort was approximately 81% male, with a mean age of 60 years, ranging about 23 to 79.

The V end lost 0 bases, the J end lost 0 bases, and 6 bases lay between the germline ends. The CDR3 spans 15 residues. CDR1 is SGHRS, CDR2 YFSETQ, per germline. Here immunoSEQ multiplex PCR was the method, and the copy in TCRdb shows in-frame clones only, minus some. Of some 57,000 clones in the sample, 70% to 90% were seen once. The study's findings and limits: On average, CD8+ T cells showed a greater number of expanded clones than CD4+. Partial responders dosed at 0.1-3.0 mg/kg displayed clonal expansion ranking among the lowest.

The sample was CD4+ or CD8+ T cells sorted from blood, taken in a trial of the OX40 agonist ivuxolimab. The sequence came from an adult with an advanced solid tumor such as melanoma, head and neck, liver or kidney cancer. The chain uses TRBV5-1 and TRBJ2-2; D not resolved. The CDR3 loop is CASSLDRPNTGELFF. The CDR3 nucleotides read TGCGCCAGCAGCTTGGACAGACCGAACACCGGGGAGCTGTTTTTT.